This T cell receptor beta chain is from a study of cytomegalovirus exposure and HLA in healthy donors. Study-level information: From about 170 million T cells, an earlier analysis saw around 120 million unique TCR beta sequences.

PCR was performed using 60 Vbeta and 13 Jbeta primers. TCRdb keeps only in-frame clones here, not all; method: immunoSEQ multiplex PCR. The sample lists about 190,000 clones; under 85% were seen once. Trimming cost V 1 base and J 6 bases, with 10 bases left between them. This CDR3 region has 13 residues. Germline CDR1 SGHNT, CDR2 YENEEA. Concerning this clone: As yet, its antigen is unknown.

General study results and limits: Previously analyzed data showed that most TCR beta V segments were productive at a frequency of about 87% or about 30%.

The TCR sequence derives from a woman in her late teens or twenties in good health and CMV-seronegative. The V gene is TRBV11-3, the J gene TRBJ2-7; tentatively, D is TRBD1 (6 bases). The sample consisted of PBMCs. The CDR3 DNA follows: TGTGCCAGCAGCTTAGGGTCACAGGGCGAGCAGTACTTC. This translates into CASSLGSQGEQYF.